Presented here are 4 T cell receptor beta chains from one specimen sequenced in a study of blood T cell repertoires in COVID-19. Profiled with immunoSEQ multiplex PCR; TCRdb holds only in-frame clones, not every one. This sample has 250,000 or so clones, with 85% to 90% found just once. Sequenced sample: PBMCs or T cells enriched from blood (not recorded which). The origin of the receptors is a man aged 45-65 years who had been exposed to COVID-19.

The genes are TRBV28 and TRBJ1-5; D remains ambiguous. With 6 bases removed from V and 5 bases from J, the gap between germline ends came to 8 bases. This CDR3 is built from 12 residues. Germline V lookup: CDR1 MDHEN, CDR2 SYDVKM. CDR3 loop: CASSPSDQPQHF. The DNA of the CDR3 is TGTGCCAGCAGCCCCAGTGATCAGCCCCAGCATTTT.

The genes are TRBV10-3 and TRBJ1-4, with D tentatively TRBD1 (5 bases). Germline loops: CDR1 ENHRY, CDR2 SYGVKD. The CDR3 has 13 residues. V shed 6 bases and J shed 4 bases, with 9 bases lying between them. The CDR3 spells CAIRDSLNEKLFF. The CDR3 DNA is TGTGCCATCAGAGACAGCCTTAATGAAAAACTGTTTTTT.

This clone was counted once. The chain links TRBV27 to TRBJ1-2, with D perhaps TRBD1 (6 bases). Germline CDR1 reads MNHEY; CDR2 reads SMNVEV (reference sequence). V was trimmed by 5 bases and J by 3 bases, leaving 25 bases between them. This CDR3 contains 18 residues. CDR3 nucleotide sequence: TGTGCCAGCAGTACTTATATCCCCGAGGGGGTGGATGACTATGGCTACACCTTC. Encoded protein: CASSTYIPEGVDDYGYTF.

The chain employs TRBV29-1 and TRBJ2-2; D is unclear. The CDR3 extends over 17 amino acids. Trimming shortened V by 4 bases and J by 4 bases, and 22 bases separated the two germline ends. From germline, CDR1 is SQVTM and CDR2 ANQGSEA. Written as DNA, the CDR3 is TGCAGCGTTGTGGTATACAGATTCCCCGTTGCCACCGGGGAGCTGTTTTTT. Translating gives CSVVVYRFPVATGELFF.